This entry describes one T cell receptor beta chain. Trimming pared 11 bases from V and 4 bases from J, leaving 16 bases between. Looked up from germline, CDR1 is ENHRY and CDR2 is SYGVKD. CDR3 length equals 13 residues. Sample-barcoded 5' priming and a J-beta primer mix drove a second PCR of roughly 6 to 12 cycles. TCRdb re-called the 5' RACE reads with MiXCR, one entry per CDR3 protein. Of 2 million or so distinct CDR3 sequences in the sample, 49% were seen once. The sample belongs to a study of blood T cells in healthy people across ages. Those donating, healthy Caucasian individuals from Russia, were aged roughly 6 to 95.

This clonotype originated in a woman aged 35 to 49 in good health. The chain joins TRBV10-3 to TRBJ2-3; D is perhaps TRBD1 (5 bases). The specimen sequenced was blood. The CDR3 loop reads CASLREISDTQYF. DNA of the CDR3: TGTGCCTCCCTCAGGGAAATCTCAGATACGCAGTATTTT.